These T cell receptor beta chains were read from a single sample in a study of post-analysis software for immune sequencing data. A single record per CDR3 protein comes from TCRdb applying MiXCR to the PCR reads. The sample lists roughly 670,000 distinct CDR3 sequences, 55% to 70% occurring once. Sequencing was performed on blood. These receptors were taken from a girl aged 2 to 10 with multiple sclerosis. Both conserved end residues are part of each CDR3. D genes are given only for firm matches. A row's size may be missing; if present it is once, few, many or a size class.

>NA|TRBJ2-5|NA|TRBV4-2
TGTGCCAGCAGCCGGACACGGGAAGAGACCCAGTACTTC
CASSRTREETQYF
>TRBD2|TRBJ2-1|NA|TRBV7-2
TGTGCCAGCAGCCATTCTAGCGGGTCCTACAATGAGCAGTTCTTC
CASSHSSGSYNEQFF
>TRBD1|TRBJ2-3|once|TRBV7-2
TGTGCCAGCAGGCTGGACAGGGGGCGCGGGGATACGCAGTATTTT
CASRLDRGRGDTQYF
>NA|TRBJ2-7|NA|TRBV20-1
TGCAGTGCTAGAGAGTCGACTGGTCTAAGCGAGCAGTACTTC
CSARESTGLSEQYF
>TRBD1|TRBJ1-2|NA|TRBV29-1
TGCAGCGCGTCAGTGACAGGGGAGTCAGGCTACACCTTC
CSASVTGESGYTF
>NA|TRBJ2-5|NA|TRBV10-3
TGTGCCATCGGGGGTGATCAAGAGACCCAGTACTTC
CAIGGDQETQYF
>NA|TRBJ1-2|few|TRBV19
TGTGCCAGTAGTCAACAGGACTATGGCTACACCTTC
CASSQQDYGYTF
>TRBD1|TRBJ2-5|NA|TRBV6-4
TGTGCCAGCAGTGAACGAGTTTTCCGGGACAGGGCGTACCAAGAGACCCAGTACTTC
CASSERVFRDRAYQETQYF
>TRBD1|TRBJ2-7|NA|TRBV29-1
TGCAGCGGGGGACAGGGGTACTCCTACGAGCAGTACTTC
CSGGQGYSYEQYF
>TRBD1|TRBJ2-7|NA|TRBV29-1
TGCAGCGGTCTGACAGGGCTCGACGAGCAGTACTTC
CSGLTGLDEQYF
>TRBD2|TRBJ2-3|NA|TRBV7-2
TGTGCCAGCAGCGGGGGGGGGACGCGCACAGATACGCAGTATTTT
CASSGGGTRTDTQYF
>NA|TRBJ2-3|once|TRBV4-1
TGCGCCAGCAGCCGCCTAGGAGGGGGGATCACAGATACGCAGTATTTT
CASSRLGGGITDTQYF
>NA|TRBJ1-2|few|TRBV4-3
TGCGCCAGCAGCCAAAGTCAAGGCAGTCCATTAGTCTATGGCTACACCTTC
CASSQSQGSPLVYGYTF
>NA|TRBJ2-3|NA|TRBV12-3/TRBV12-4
TGTGCCAGCAGTTTAGTAGGGAGAAGGGCCCGCACAGATACGGAGTATTTT
CASSLVGRRARTDTEYF
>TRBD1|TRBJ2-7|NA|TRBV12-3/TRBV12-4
TGTGCCAGCAGTTCTCCTGACAGGGGAAACGAGCAGTACTTC
CASSSPDRGNEQYF
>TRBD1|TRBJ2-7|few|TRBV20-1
TGCAGTGCTAGTCGTTCGGGACAGGGGGTAAATCGCGAGCAGTACTTC
CSASRSGQGVNREQYF
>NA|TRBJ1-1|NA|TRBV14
TGTGCCAGCAGACAGGTTGAGGGCACTGAAGCTTTCTTT
CASRQVEGTEAFF
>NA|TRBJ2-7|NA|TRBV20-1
TGCAGTGCTAGGTGGGAAGGACAGTCCTACGAGCAGTACTTC
CSARWEGQSYEQYF
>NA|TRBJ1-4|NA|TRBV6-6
TGTGCCAGCAGTTCCTCGAGTGACGACAATGAAAAACTGTTTTTT
CASSSSSDDNEKLFF
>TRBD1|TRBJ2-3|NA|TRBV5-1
TGCGCCAGTTCGGGACAGGGCATAGTAGATACGCAGTATTTT
CASSGQGIVDTQYF
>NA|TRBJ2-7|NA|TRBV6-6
TGTGCCAGCAGGTACCGGGCAGTCGACGAGCAGTACTTC
CASRYRAVDEQYF
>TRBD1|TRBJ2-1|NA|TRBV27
TGTGCCAGCAGCAATCAGGGGGCTCGGGCCAATGAGCAGTTCTTC
CASSNQGARANEQFF
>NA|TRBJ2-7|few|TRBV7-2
TGTGCCAGCAGCTTAGTAGTGAACGAGCAGTACTTC
CASSLVVNEQYF
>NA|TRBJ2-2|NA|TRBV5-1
TGCGCCAGCAGCTTGGTGCGGGGGCGGACCGGGGAGCTGTTTTTT
CASSLVRGRTGELFF
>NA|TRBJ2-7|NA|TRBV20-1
TGCAGTGCATCTCCCCGGGACACACAGATCTACGAGCAGTACTTC
CSASPRDTQIYEQYF
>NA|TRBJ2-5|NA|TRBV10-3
TGTGCCACCGGGAAGGAAGGAGGGCAAGAGACCCAGTACTTC
CATGKEGGQETQYF
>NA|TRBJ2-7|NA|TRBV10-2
TGCGCCAGCAGTGAGATGGGAAGCCCCCCCTACGAGCAGTACTTC
CASSEMGSPPYEQYF
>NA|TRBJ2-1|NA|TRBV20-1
TGCGGTGGGGCATGGCGCGCCAAAGCATACAATGAGCAGTTCTTC
CGGAWRAKAYNEQFF
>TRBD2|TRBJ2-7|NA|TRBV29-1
TGCAGCGTTGGTGCTACTAGCGGCTACGAGCAGTACTTC
CSVGATSGYEQYF
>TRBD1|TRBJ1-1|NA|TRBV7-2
TGTGCCAGCAGCTTTGGTGCGGGCCAGGGGGCCCCTGAAGCTTTCTTT
CASSFGAGQGAPEAFF
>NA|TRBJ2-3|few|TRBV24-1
TGTGCCACCAGTGATTTGTCAGCAGGGGCAACAGATACGCAGTATTTT
CATSDLSAGATDTQYF
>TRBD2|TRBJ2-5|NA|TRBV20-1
TGCAGTGCCCAGGCGGGGGGTCGGGAGACCCAGTACTTC
CSAQAGGRETQYF
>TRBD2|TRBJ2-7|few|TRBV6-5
TGTGCCAGCAGTTACAGACTAGCGGGAGGCGAGCAGTACTTC
CASSYRLAGGEQYF
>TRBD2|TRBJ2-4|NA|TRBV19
TGTGCCAGTAGCGCCGGGGGGGAGGCCAAAAACATTCAGTACTTC
CASSAGGEAKNIQYF
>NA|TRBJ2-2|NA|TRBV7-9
TGTGCCAGCGGGAAGGACACCGGGGAGCTGTTTTTT
CASGKDTGELFF
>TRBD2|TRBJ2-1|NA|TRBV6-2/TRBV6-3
TGTGCCAGCAGATGGAGCGGGGGGGCGTACAATGAGCAGTTCTTC
CASRWSGGAYNEQFF
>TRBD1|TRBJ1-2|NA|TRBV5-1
TGCGCCAGCAGAGGCGGGACAGACTATGGCTACACCTTC
CASRGGTDYGYTF
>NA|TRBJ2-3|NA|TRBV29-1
TGCAGCGTTGACGGTGTTACAGATACGCAGTATTTT
CSVDGVTDTQYF
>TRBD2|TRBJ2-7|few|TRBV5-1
TGCGCCAGCAGTGCGGGGGGCAGCTACGAGCAGTACTTC
CASSAGGSYEQYF
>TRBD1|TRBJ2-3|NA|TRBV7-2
TGTGCCAGCAGCTTCGGGACAGGGGCCCCAGATACGCAGTATTTT
CASSFGTGAPDTQYF
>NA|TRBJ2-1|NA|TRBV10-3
TGTGCCATCGTAACCCCCAACAATGAGCAGTTCTTC
CAIVTPNNEQFF
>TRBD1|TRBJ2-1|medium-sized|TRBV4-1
TGCGCCAGCAGCCAAGAAGGCGCAGGGGGCTACAATGAGCAGTTCTTC
CASSQEGAGGYNEQFF
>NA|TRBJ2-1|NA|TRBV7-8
TGTGCCAGCAGCTTAGTCTCGGGGGCTGGGTCGAATGAGCAGTTCTTC
CASSLVSGAGSNEQFF